This record covers a single TCR beta chain. Its antigen is unknown. The data were produced by immunoSEQ multiplex PCR, yet TCRdb's version contains in-frame clones alone and is incomplete. The table records under 250,000 clones, over 75% of them present only once. V shed 8 bases, J shed 7 bases, and the junction held 6 bases outside the gene matches. Germline CDR1 is ENHRY and CDR2 is SYGVKD. The CDR3 is 13 amino acids. While the first cohort had fewer than 850 subjects, the donors belonged to the separate validation cohort of about 120 subjects. The source of the sample is a study of cytomegalovirus exposure and HLA in healthy donors. Findings and limits, study-wide: Investigators reported over 150 TCR beta chains as tied to cytomegalovirus.

The sequencing sample was made of PBMCs. The source of this sequence is a woman aged 18-29 years in good health and CMV-seropositive. The V and J genes are TRBV10-3 and TRBJ2-7, with TRBD1 identical over 12 bases. The CDR3 loop is CAIAGQGAGEQYF. The CDR3, as DNA: TGTGCCATCGCGGGACAGGGGGCGGGTGAGCAGTACTTC.